The 32 T cell receptor beta chains below all came from one sample that was sequenced in a study of OX40 agonist ivuxolimab in advanced cancers. Using immunoSEQ multiplex PCR, the repertoire was profiled, and TCRdb retains in-frame clones only, with some absent. The sample includes some 47,000 clones, about four fifths of them seen just once. The sample here was CD4+ or CD8+ T cells sorted from blood, taken in a trial of the OX40 agonist ivuxolimab. The source of these receptors is an adult with an advanced solid tumor such as melanoma, head and neck, liver or kidney cancer.

The chain joins TRBV7-3 to TRBJ2-7, with 8 bases lining up with TRBD2. CDR3 size: 13 residues. Trimming cost V 5 bases and J 2 bases; bases outside gene matches: 2. The germline gives CDR1 SGHTA, CDR2 FQGTGA. CDR3 residues: CASSVSGTYEQYF. CDR3 nucleotide sequence: TGTGCCAGCAGCGTTAGCGGGACCTACGAGCAGTACTTC.

The chain has TRBV7-9 and TRBJ2-1; weak D call: TRBD1 (5 bases). Germline CDR1 and CDR2: SEHNR and FQNEAQ (reference sequence). V was shortened by 3 bases and J by 3 bases, with 9 bases between the two germline ends. This CDR3 has 14 amino acids. The CDR3 sequence: CASSLGQGYNEQFF. In nucleotides, the CDR3 is TGTGCCAGCAGCTTGGGTCAGGGCTACAATGAGCAGTTCTTC. Using reference TRBV7-9 and TRBJ2-1 for the parts outside the CDR3, the full variable domain is DTGVSQNPRHKITKRGQNVTFRCDPISEHNRLYWYRQTLGQGPEFLTYFQNEAQLEKSRLLSDRFSAERPKGSFSTLEIQRTEQGDSAMYLCASSLGQGYNEQFFGPGTRLTVL.

This clone came up a few times. The chain joins TRBV28 to TRBJ1-5, with D possibly being TRBD1 (6 bases). Trimming shortened V by 7 bases and J by 5 bases, and 21 bases separated the two germline ends. Looked up from germline, CDR1 is MDHEN and CDR2 is SYDVKM. CDR3 length: 16 residues. In nucleotides, the CDR3 is TGTGCCAGCACCCTCATATATCAGGGGAGTGATCAGCCCCAGCATTTT. Its translation: CASTLIYQGSDQPQHF.

As DNA, the CDR3 is TGTGCCAGCAGCCTACAACAGGGGGGTTACAATCAGCCCCAGCATTTT. Its translation is CASSLQQGGYNQPQHF. The chain uses TRBV7-2 and TRBJ1-5, with 8 bases identical to TRBD1. Per germline, CDR1 SGHTA and CDR2 FQGNSA. The V segment lost 5 bases and the J segment 3 bases; nucleotides outside the gene matches: 9. This CDR3 is built from 16 residues. Full variable domain (rest looked up from reference TRBV7-2 and TRBJ1-5): GAGVSQSPSNKVTEKGKDVELRCDPISGHTALYWYRQSLGQGLEFLIYFQGNSAPDKSGLPSDRFSAERTGGSVSTLTIQRTQQEDSAVYLCASSLQQGGYNQPQHFGDGTRLSIL.

The rearrangement joins TRBV7-2 to TRBJ1-1, with 7 bases that match TRBD1. The CDR3 is 18 amino acids. V shed 2 bases and J 3 bases; nucleotides not matched to a gene: 15. Germline CDR1 SGHTA, CDR2 FQGNSA. In DNA form, the CDR3 reads TGTGCCAGCAGCTTAAGCGTAGGGACAGTCTCTAAGGACACTGAAGCTTTCTTT. This encodes CASSLSVGTVSKDTEAFF.

The chain uses TRBV28 and TRBJ1-2; maybe TRBD1 (5 bases). The CDR3 covers 16 residues. The germline V and J ends were trimmed by 3 bases and 3 bases, with 17 bases remaining between them. Germline-derived CDR1 and CDR2 are MDHEN and SYDVKM. As DNA, the CDR3 is TGTGCCAGCAGTTTGTTGGGCCGGGAAGGGGACTATGGCTACACCTTC. This encodes CASSLLGREGDYGYTF.

The chain uses TRBV11-1 and TRBJ2-6, with D uncertain. The V and J ends lost 1 base and 0 bases respectively, with 4 bases between them. This CDR3 spans 15 amino acids. CDR1 is SGHAT, CDR2 FQDESV, per germline (reference sequence). The DNA of the CDR3 is TGTGCCAGCAGCTTAGATATCTCTGGGGCCAACGTCCTGACTTTC. Translation gives CASSLDISGANVLTF.

This clone occurred once. The chain uses TRBV6-5 and TRBJ1-3; 8 positions agree with TRBD1. J lost 6 bases, V lost 0 bases, and 7 bases had no gene match. The CDR3 contains 16 residues. CDR1 and CDR2 (germline): MNHEY, SVGAGI. This CDR3 is CASSYSSGQGVNTIYF. The DNA of the CDR3 is TGTGCCAGCAGTTACTCCTCCGGACAGGGAGTAAACACCATATATTTT.

This sequence joins TRBV10-1 and TRBJ2-3, with D perhaps TRBD2 (5 bases). This CDR3 is built from 14 residues. Germline-derived CDR1 and CDR2 are WNHNN and SYGVQD (reference sequence). V lost 0 bases, J lost 8 bases, and 12 bases lay in between. CDR3 sequence reads: CASSESTARVTQYF. CDR3 DNA sequence: TGCGCCAGCAGTGAGTCGACGGCGCGGGTTACGCAGTATTTT.

The rearrangement uses TRBV11-2 and TRBJ2-5; TRBD2 is a possible D gene (6 bases). Trimming cost V 2 bases and J 5 bases, with 12 bases left between them. The length of the CDR3 is 14 residues. Germline V lookup: CDR1 SGHAT, CDR2 FQNNGV. CDR3 protein: CASSLSRGSETQYF. Written as DNA, the CDR3 is TGTGCCAGCAGCTTAAGCCGGGGGAGCGAGACCCAGTACTTC.

This clone was detected only once. V and J are TRBV6-5 and TRBJ2-7, with 9 bases fitting TRBD1. The V gene's germline CDR1 is MNHEY and CDR2 SVGAGI. The CDR3 spans 15 residues. V was clipped by 6 bases and J by 5 bases; unmatched bases: 11. The CDR3 region is CASSPDWTGVHEQYF. CDR3 bases: TGTGCCAGCAGCCCCGATTGGACAGGGGTCCACGAGCAGTACTTC.

The chain combines TRBV6-5 with TRBJ2-1; tentatively, D is TRBD1 (6 bases). The germline gives CDR1 MNHEY, CDR2 SVGAGI. The CDR3 covers 15 residues. V was clipped by 6 bases and J by 4 bases, with 16 bases between them. The CDR3 loop is CASSAEQGPYNEQFF. CDR3 sequence (DNA): TGTGCCAGCAGCGCCGAACAGGGTCCTTACAATGAGCAGTTCTTC.

CDR3 residues: CASSPPFSGYNEQFF. The CDR3, as DNA: TGTGCCAGCTCACCACCGTTTAGCGGTTACAATGAGCAGTTCTTC. The chain couples TRBV18 to TRBJ2-1, with a tentative D call TRBD2 (6 bases). CDR1 KGHSH and CDR2 LQKENI come from the germline V gene. The CDR3 covers 15 residues. V lost 0 bases, J lost 4 bases, and 10 bases lay in between.

This sequence joins TRBV27 and TRBJ2-3; 8 nucleotides align to TRBD2. Trimming took 3 bases from V and 2 from J; bases not matched to a gene: 7. Germline V gene data show CDR1 as MNHEY and CDR2 as SMNVEV (reference sequence). This CDR3 region has 16 residues. CDR3 sequence: CASSFPGTSLTDTQYF. The CDR3 DNA follows: TGTGCCAGCAGTTTCCCCGGGACTAGTCTCACAGATACGCAGTATTTT.

V gene TRBV5-8 combines with J gene TRBJ2-1; 12 bases are a match to TRBD2. The ends lost 1 base at V and 9 bases at J; junction bases unmatched: 5. This CDR3 has 15 amino acids. The germline V gene encodes CDR1 SGHTS and CDR2 YDEGEE. The CDR3 here is CASSLMVTSGSEQFF. The CDR3 DNA reads as TGTGCCAGCAGCTTGATGGTGACTAGCGGGAGTGAGCAGTTCTTC.

This clone occurred a few times. The chain recombines TRBV20-1 with TRBJ2-1; unclear D gene. This CDR3 contains 11 residues. The germline V and J ends were trimmed by 0 bases and 4 bases, with 1 base remaining between them. Looked up from germline, CDR1 is DFQATT and CDR2 is SNEGSKA (reference sequence). DNA for the CDR3: TGCAGTGCTAGAGAGTACAATGAGCAGTTCTTC. It encodes CSAREYNEQFF.

The chain uses TRBV7-6 and TRBJ1-4, with TRBD1 as a possible D gene (5 bases). Per germline, CDR1 SGHVS and CDR2 FNYEAQ. Deletions cut 7 bases from V and 5 bases from J, with 11 bases between. The CDR3 has 13 residues. CDR3 nucleotide sequence: TGTGCCAGCACGGGACGGCCGAATGAAAAACTGTTTTTT. Amino acid sequence: CASTGRPNEKLFF.

V and J are TRBV5-5 and TRBJ1-3; no reliable D call. V dropped 0 bases and J dropped 3 bases, with 10 bases sitting between them. Germline CDR1 SGHKS, CDR2 YYEKEE (reference sequence). This CDR3 contains 15 residues. CDR3 in amino acids: CASSLAGGRGNTIYF. DNA of the CDR3: TGTGCCAGCAGCTTGGCTGGTGGTCGTGGAAACACCATATATTTT.

The chain employs TRBV29-1 and TRBJ1-2; D is possibly TRBD1 (5 bases). The V gene lost 6 bases and the J gene lost 8 bases, with 13 bases spanning the gap. Per germline, CDR1 SQVTM and CDR2 ANQGSEA. There are 11 residues in the CDR3. The CDR3 DNA sequence: TGCAGCGTACGGGAGGGGCAAGGCTACACCTTC. This sequence encodes CSVREGQGYTF.

As for this clone: This sample includes further DNA sequences coding for the same CDR3. The CDR3 DNA is TGTGCCAGCAGCTTAAGTATGAACACTGAAGCTTTCTTT. This translates into CASSLSMNTEAFF. The rearrangement joins TRBV7-3 to TRBJ1-1, with no clear D. Trimming left V 1 base short and J 0 bases short, with 3 bases between. Germline V lookup: CDR1 SGHTA, CDR2 FQGTGA. The CDR3 is made up of 13 amino acids. Full variable domain (missing parts from reference TRBV7-3 and TRBJ1-1): GAGVSQTPSNKVTEKGKYVELRCDPISGHTALYWYRQSLGQGPEFLIYFQGTGAADDSGLPNDRFFAVRPEGSVSTLKIQRTERGDSAVYLCASSLSMNTEAFFGQGTRLTVV.

The genes are TRBV9 and TRBJ2-2, with TRBD1 matching 9 bases. The CDR3 sequence is 15 residues long. The J segment lost 7 bases and the V segment lost 0 bases, leaving 4 bases of the junction unmatched. Germline CDR1 is SGDLS and CDR2 is YYNGEE. CDR3 DNA sequence: TGTGCCAGCAGCGTAGCGGGACAGGGTTACGGGGAGCTGTTTTTT. Its protein is CASSVAGQGYGELFF.

This clone has a single count. The gene calls are TRBV9 and TRBJ2-1; 9 bases are shared with TRBD2. CDR1 and CDR2 from the germline V gene are SGDLS and YYNGEE. V was clipped by 0 bases and J by 2 bases; unmatched bases: 6. CDR3 size: 17 residues. CDR3 loop: CASSVASSGRTYNEQFF. CDR3 in DNA: TGTGCCAGCAGCGTAGCTTCCAGCGGGAGGACCTACAATGAGCAGTTCTTC.

The chain joins TRBV9 to TRBJ1-2; 7 nucleotides match TRBD1. V lost 6 bases to trimming and J lost 2 bases; unmatched junction nucleotides: 7. This CDR3 is 14 amino acids long. Germline-derived CDR1 and CDR2 are SGDLS and YYNGEE. CDR3 DNA sequence: TGTGCCAGCAACCCGGGACAGCAAAACTATGGCTACACCTTC. This encodes CASNPGQQNYGYTF.

This clone has more than one count but fewer than ten. The rearrangement links TRBV7-6 to TRBJ2-1; a weak D match, TRBD1 (5 bases). The germline V gene encodes CDR1 SGHVS and CDR2 FNYEAQ. This CDR3 contains 13 residues. Trimming took off 5 bases at V and 7 bases at J, with 12 bases between the two ends. The chain's CDR3 is CASSLGAINEQFF. The CDR3 DNA is TGTGCCAGCAGCCTTGGGGCTATTAATGAGCAGTTCTTC.

This rearrangement joins TRBV28 to TRBJ1-1, with D uncertain. Per the germline V gene, CDR1 is MDHEN and CDR2 is SYDVKM. This CDR3 has 10 amino acids. Trimming removed 8 bases at V and 12 bases at J, with 13 bases between. The CDR3 protein is CASSGRAPFF. The CDR3 bases are TGTGCCAGCTCGGGCCGGGCCCCTTTCTTT.

This rearrangement joins TRBV7-9 to TRBJ1-2, with a tentative D call TRBD1 (5 bases). The CDR3 has 13 residues. The germline gives CDR1 SEHNR, CDR2 FQNEAQ (reference sequence). The ends were cut back, 6 bases at V and 4 bases at J, with 12 bases in the middle. Here the CDR3 reads CASRSTGVYGYTF. As DNA, the CDR3 is TGTGCCAGCAGGTCAACAGGCGTCTATGGCTACACCTTC. The complete variable domain, with remaining parts taken from reference TRBV7-9 and TRBJ1-2, reads DTGVSQNPRHKITKRGQNVTFRCDPISEHNRLYWYRQTLGQGPEFLTYFQNEAQLEKSRLLSDRFSAERPKGSFSTLEIQRTEQGDSAMYLCASRSTGVYGYTFGSGTRLTVV.

The J gene is TRBJ1-1, the V gene TRBV28; 8 bases fit TRBD1. The J segment lost 3 bases and the V segment lost 0 bases, leaving 3 bases of the junction unmatched. This CDR3 is built from 15 residues. Germline V lookup: CDR1 MDHEN, CDR2 SYDVKM. The CDR3 sequence is CASSLWGTGDTEAFF. For the CDR3, the DNA is TGTGCCAGCAGTTTATGGGGGACAGGCGACACTGAAGCTTTCTTT.

The chain combines TRBV7-2 with TRBJ1-2; D remains unclear. Between the trimmed V and J ends, which lost 3 bases and 3 bases, there was a span of 8 bases. This CDR3 region has 13 residues. Looked up from germline, CDR1 is SGHTA and CDR2 is FQGNSA. CDR3 bases: TGTGCCAGCAGCTTCATTACAGACTATGGCTACACCTTC. Residues: CASSFITDYGYTF.

The chain links TRBV5-4 to TRBJ1-2; perhaps TRBD1 as D (5 bases). The V end lost 4 bases, the J end lost 4 bases, and 14 bases lay between the germline ends. Germline-derived CDR1 and CDR2 are SGHNT and YYREEE (reference sequence). The length of the CDR3 is 14 residues. DNA for the CDR3: TGTGCCAGCAGCCGACCGGGGGACGCCTATGGCTACACCTTC. It yields the protein CASSRPGDAYGYTF.

Here the CDR3 reads CASSWGGSDQPQHF. The CDR3 coding sequence is TGTGCCAGCAGCTGGGGGGGGAGTGATCAGCCCCAGCATTTT. V and J are TRBV7-2 and TRBJ1-5; possible D gene TRBD1, 5 bases. The CDR3 totals 14 residues. V shed 4 bases and J shed 5 bases, with 12 bases lying between them. Germline assignment: CDR1 SGHTA and CDR2 FQGNSA.

The J gene is TRBJ2-6, the V gene TRBV18, with D tentatively TRBD2 (5 bases). Germline assignment: CDR1 KGHSH and CDR2 LQKENI. This CDR3 has 15 amino acids. Trimming took off 6 bases at V and 0 bases at J, with 9 bases between the two ends. CDR3 DNA sequence: TGTGCCAGCTCGGCTGGGAGCTCTGGGGCCAACGTCCTGACTTTC. Translated: CASSAGSSGANVLTF.

This chain links TRBV5-5 with TRBJ1-5, with a tentative D call TRBD1 (6 bases). This CDR3 spans 15 amino acids. V gave up 0 bases and J gave up 5 bases, with 12 bases separating them. Germline V gives CDR1 SGHKS, CDR2 YYEKEE (reference sequence). The CDR3 sequence is CASSLEGGRDQPQHF. The CDR3 DNA reads TGTGCCAGCAGCTTGGAGGGGGGCAGGGATCAGCCCCAGCATTTT. The variable domain in full, completed from reference TRBV5-5 and TRBJ1-5, reads DAGVTQSPTHLIKTRGQQVTLRCSPISGHKSVSWYQQVLGQGPQFIFQYYEKEERGRGNFPDRFSARQFPNYSSELNVNALLLGDSALYLCASSLEGGRDQPQHFGDGTRLSIL.